Below are 14 T cell receptor beta chains sequenced from a single sample in a study of early T cells in non-severe SARS-CoV-2 infection. TCRdb re-called the 5' RACE reads through MiXCR, storing one row per CDR3 protein. In the table there are around 57,000 distinct CDR3 sequences, around a tenth of which are singletons. Source material: whole blood. All receptors derive from an adult who was a healthcare worker with PCR-confirmed SARS-CoV-2 infection or an uninfected control (not recorded which).

This clonotype occurred many times. V gene TRBV20-1 combines with J gene TRBJ1-2; 8 bases match TRBD1. The junction had 4 bases not matched to a gene; V was cut back by 0 bases and J by 1 base. Germline V CDR1 and CDR2: DFQATT, SNEGSKA (reference sequence). The CDR3 is 15 amino acids. As DNA, the CDR3 is TGCAGTGCTAGAGATCCCGACAGGGGTAACTATGGCTACACCTTC. This translates into CSARDPDRGNYGYTF.

This clonotype showed up just a few times. The chain joins TRBV4-1 to TRBJ2-1, with D hard to call. From germline, CDR1 is MGHRA and CDR2 YSYEKL. This CDR3 has 12 amino acids. V was trimmed by 4 bases and J by 8 bases, leaving 9 bases between them. CDR3 residues: CASSPGRYEQFF. As DNA, the CDR3 is TGCGCCAGCAGCCCCGGAAGATATGAGCAGTTCTTC.

The sample holds a few counts of this clonotype. This chain uses TRBV9 with TRBJ2-2; D is perhaps TRBD1 or TRBD2 (6 bases each). The germline V gene encodes CDR1 SGDLS and CDR2 YYNGEE. The CDR3 totals 15 residues. Trimming took off 4 bases at V and 8 bases at J, with 18 bases between the two ends. The DNA for the CDR3 is TGTGCCAGCAGCCACACCGGGGGCAAGTCGGGGGAGCTGTTTTTT. Encoded protein: CASSHTGGKSGELFF.

The chain uses TRBV28 and TRBJ2-1; TRBD2 aligns across 7 bases. Germline V gives CDR1 MDHEN, CDR2 SYDVKM. Trimming took 10 bases from V and 7 from J; bases not matched to a gene: 16. The CDR3 is 15 residues long. CDR3 nucleotide sequence: TGTGCCACTTTACGAAGTGGCGGGAGCTTTAATGAGCAGTTCTTC. Translating gives CATLRSGGSFNEQFF.

This sequence joins TRBV3-1 and TRBJ2-2; 7 bases map to TRBD1. J was trimmed by 4 bases and V by 6 bases; bases with no gene match: 8. This CDR3 is 15 amino acids long. Germline-derived CDR1 and CDR2 are LGHDT and YNNKEL (reference sequence). This chain's CDR3 is CASSRGQETTGELFF. DNA for the CDR3: TGTGCCAGCAGTCGCGGACAGGAGACCACCGGGGAGCTGTTTTTT.

The table lists this clonotype with many counts. This chain links TRBV29-1 with TRBJ2-1, with 9 bases that match TRBD1. V lost 3 bases and J lost 3; bases outside the gene matches: 6. The germline V gene has CDR1 SQVTM and CDR2 ANQGSEA. This CDR3 comprises 15 residues. CDR3 bases: TGCAGCGTTGAGGGACAGGGAAGGAACTACAATGAGCAGTTCTTC. Amino acid sequence: CSVEGQGRNYNEQFF.

V gene TRBV27 combines with J gene TRBJ1-4; 8 bases map to TRBD1. Germline CDR1 MNHEY, CDR2 SMNVEV (reference sequence). Germline trimming cut 10 bases from V and 5 bases from J; bases unmatched to any gene: 3. The CDR3 has 12 residues. CDR3 DNA sequence: TGTGCCACCCGGACAGGGAATGAAAAACTGTTTTTT. Its protein is CATRTGNEKLFF.

The chain couples TRBV20-1 to TRBJ1-1; D is undetermined. Germline assignment: CDR1 DFQATT and CDR2 SNEGSKA (reference sequence). Deletions cut 3 bases from V and 11 bases from J, with 13 bases between. The CDR3 loop spans 11 amino acids. The chain's CDR3 is CSARKASYAFF. DNA for the CDR3: TGCAGTGCTAGGAAGGCCAGTTACGCTTTCTTT.

This clonotype was observed many times. The chain couples TRBV3-1 to TRBJ2-1, with 11 nucleotides matching TRBD2. Per the germline V gene, CDR1 is LGHDT and CDR2 is YNNKEL (reference sequence). The CDR3 spans 16 residues. V lost 5 bases, J lost 12 bases, and 15 bases stayed unmatched. DNA for the CDR3: TGTGCCAGCAGCTACGGGACTAGCGGAGCTCAGGGACGGCAGTTCTTC. Translation: CASSYGTSGAQGRQFF.

V gene TRBV5-4 combines with J gene TRBJ2-1, with a weak D call TRBD2 (6 bases). The CDR3 totals 15 residues. Trimming cost V 0 bases and J 2 bases, with 9 bases left between them. Germline V lookup: CDR1 SGHNT, CDR2 YYREEE (reference sequence). CDR3 residues: CASSLDSGAYNEQFF. CDR3 DNA: TGTGCCAGCAGCTTGGATAGCGGAGCCTACAATGAGCAGTTCTTC.

This clonotype was recorded at least ten times. The chain combines TRBV11-2 with TRBJ2-7; D is unclear. This CDR3 contains 12 residues. V was trimmed by 5 bases and J by 6 bases, leaving 11 bases between them. In germline, CDR1 is SGHAT, CDR2 FQNNGV. CDR3 sequence (DNA): TGTGCCAGCAGCACTTCGCCAGCCGAGCAGTACTTC. This gives the protein CASSTSPAEQYF.

Ten or more counts support this clonotype. The chain joins TRBV20-1 to TRBJ2-5; no clear D. Germline CDR1 DFQATT, CDR2 SNEGSKA (reference sequence). The CDR3 is 13 residues long. V was cut by 6 bases and J by 0 bases, with 11 bases left in between. The CDR3 nucleotides are TGCAGTGCCATGGACCTGTACCAAGAGACCCAGTACTTC. It codes for CSAMDLYQETQYF.

The chain carries TRBV5-1 and TRBJ2-1; D unresolved. V lost 4 bases and J lost 3, with 17 bases in between. Germline V CDR1 and CDR2: SGHRS, YFSETQ. The length of the CDR3 is 16 residues. Here the CDR3 DNA reads TGCGCCAGCAGCCCCGGTGACGCAGCTCTCTACAATGAGCAGTTCTTC. Encoded protein: CASSPGDAALYNEQFF.

The sample holds many counts of this clonotype. This sequence joins TRBV7-6 and TRBJ1-4; the D is unclear. The germline CDR1 and CDR2 sequences are SGHVS and FNYEAQ. The CDR3 is made up of 15 amino acids. V dropped 5 bases and J dropped 8 bases, with 18 bases sitting between them. The CDR3 nucleotides are TGTGCCAGCAGCCCGGCGCCCCGGGCCCCCGAAAAACTGTTTTTT. It codes for CASSPAPRAPEKLFF.